This entry lists 26 T cell receptor beta chains sequenced from one sample in a study of Ad26.COV2.S vaccination and SARS-CoV-2 variants. TCRdb's table, derived via immunoSEQ multiplex PCR, lists solely in-frame clones and lacks some. The data show roughly 380,000 clones, approximately 81% seen once. Treatment meaning: around 19 received Ad26.COV2.S at low or high dose, single or two shots; 5 received placebo; per-sample allocation not given. Sampling was performed 63 days after the first vaccine or placebo injection. This specimen was peripheral blood, taken in a trial of Ad26.COV2.S vaccine versus placebo. The receptors originated from a person between 18 and 65 years old who received the Ad26.COV2.S COVID-19 vaccine or a placebo.

This rearrangement joins TRBV19 to TRBJ2-1, with 8 nucleotides matching TRBD1. V lost 3 bases and J lost 4; bases outside the gene matches: 5. In germline, CDR1 is LNHDA, CDR2 SQIVND (reference sequence). The CDR3 runs to 15 residues. CDR3 residues: CASSMGWTGYNEQFF. CDR3 DNA sequence: TGTGCCAGTAGTATGGGATGGACAGGGTACAATGAGCAGTTCTTC.

This chain links TRBV27 with TRBJ1-4, with a weak D call TRBD1 (5 bases). The CDR3 has 17 residues. Germline V gene lookup returns CDR1 MNHEY and CDR2 SMNVEV (reference sequence). Trimming pared 6 bases from V and 5 bases from J, leaving 22 bases between. The CDR3 sequence is CASSPRRGGVPNEKLFF. The CDR3 DNA reads TGTGCCAGCAGCCCGCGGAGGGGCGGGGTACCCAATGAAAAACTGTTTTTT. Variable domain in full (rest from reference TRBV27 and TRBJ1-4): EAQVTQNPRYLITVTGKKLTVTCSQNMNHEYMSWYRQDPGLGLRQIYYSMNVEVTDKGDVPEGYKVSRKEKRNFPLILESPSPNQTSLYFCASSPRRGGVPNEKLFFGSGTQLSVL.

The J gene is TRBJ1-5, the V gene TRBV10-3; D ambiguous. Looked up from germline, CDR1 is ENHRY and CDR2 is SYGVKD. The CDR3 length is 13 residues. V was trimmed by 7 bases and J by 3 bases, leaving 10 bases between them. The CDR3 bases are TGTGCCATCACAGCGCAGGTCAATCAGCCCCAGCATTTT. Its translation: CAITAQVNQPQHF.

The genes are TRBV7-2 and TRBJ2-5; D tentatively fits TRBD1 or TRBD2 (5 bases each). V dropped 1 base and J dropped 0 bases, with 9 bases sitting between them. CDR3 size: 15 residues. CDR1 and CDR2 from the germline V gene are SGHTA and FQGNSA. CDR3 in amino acids: CASSLVWGYQETQYF. For the CDR3, the DNA is TGTGCCAGCAGCTTAGTGTGGGGGTACCAAGAGACCCAGTACTTC.

The J gene is TRBJ2-1, the V gene TRBV3-1 (or the pseudogene TRBV3-2); 9 positions agree with TRBD2. The CDR3 totals 14 residues. From germline, CDR1 is LGHDT and CDR2 YNNKEL (reference sequence). The V gene end was trimmed by 1 base and the J gene end by 15 bases; junction bases not matched to a gene: 10. The CDR3 sequence is CASSQVVAGDHPFF. The CDR3 nucleotides read TGTGCCAGCAGCCAAGTGGTAGCGGGAGATCATCCGTTCTTC.

This clone was detected only a few times. This chain connects TRBV10-1 to TRBJ2-2; the D is unclear. Trimming pared 3 bases from V and 5 bases from J, leaving 7 bases between. This CDR3 is 13 amino acids long. Germline V gene lookup returns CDR1 WNHNN and CDR2 SYGVQD (reference sequence). The chain's CDR3 is CASSERETGELFF. The CDR3, as DNA: TGCGCCAGCAGTGAAAGGGAAACCGGGGAGCTGTTTTTT.

The V and J genes are TRBV9 and TRBJ1-2; 7 bases map to TRBD1. CDR3 size: 14 residues. Trimming took 4 bases from V and 3 from J; bases not matched to a gene: 6. Germline CDR1 reads SGDLS; CDR2 reads YYNGEE. CDR3 nucleotides: TGTGCCAGCAGCTCCTTTACAGGGGACTATGGCTACACCTTC. It specifies CASSSFTGDYGYTF.

The rearrangement uses TRBV4-3 and TRBJ2-5; TRBD2 matches 7 bases. Germline V gene lookup returns CDR1 LGHNA and CDR2 YSLEER. The CDR3 sequence is 14 residues long. V trimming: 4 bases; J trimming: 4 bases; junction bases outside the gene matches: 6. CDR3 sequence (DNA): TGCGCCAGCAGCCGAGTTGGGGAGGGAGAGACCCAGTACTTC. Protein: CASSRVGEGETQYF.

J is TRBJ2-7 and V is TRBV5-1; D may match TRBD1 or TRBD2 (6 bases each). This CDR3 spans 15 amino acids. V dropped 1 base and J dropped 2 bases, with 13 bases sitting between them. The germline V gene encodes CDR1 SGHRS and CDR2 YFSETQ. The CDR3 sequence: CASSLNLGGAYEQYF. CDR3 DNA sequence: TGCGCCAGCAGCTTGAATCTCGGGGGCGCCTACGAGCAGTACTTC.

This clone was seen only a few times. This sequence joins TRBV18 and TRBJ1-2, with TRBD1 matching over 7 bases. The germline V gene encodes CDR1 KGHSH and CDR2 LQKENI. Losses at the gene ends were 4 bases for V and 3 bases for J; bases not matched to a gene: 2. The CDR3 loop spans 13 amino acids. The CDR3 DNA reads TGTGCCAGCTCACGGGGGACAGACTATGGCTACACCTTC. It translates to CASSRGTDYGYTF.

The chain combines TRBV9 with TRBJ2-3, with 7 bases matching TRBD1. CDR1 is SGDLS, CDR2 YYNGEE, per germline. V dropped 4 bases and J dropped 2; count of bases not matched to a gene: 7. The CDR3 covers 15 residues. Here the CDR3 reads CASSSRQGPTDTQYF. The CDR3 DNA follows: TGTGCCAGCAGCTCTCGACAGGGCCCCACAGATACGCAGTATTTT.

The V call is TRBV10-2, the J call TRBJ2-7; D call uncertain. The CDR3 sequence is 17 residues long. Deletions cut 5 bases from V and 6 bases from J, with 26 bases between. Germline loops: CDR1 WSHSY, CDR2 SAAADI. The CDR3 is CASSISRQAARRGEQYF. CDR3 sequence (DNA): TGCGCCAGCAGTATTTCGCGGCAGGCTGCACGGAGAGGCGAGCAGTACTTC.

In its sample, this clone was seen a few times. The chain carries TRBV28 and TRBJ1-6; maybe TRBD1 (5 bases). Trimming shortened V by 6 bases and J by 7 bases, and 22 bases separated the two germline ends. CDR1 is MDHEN, CDR2 SYDVKM, per germline. The CDR3 covers 17 residues. As DNA, the CDR3 is TGTGCCAGCAGGGAACCCCTCGGGACTGAATCAAATTCACCCCTCCACTTT. Its translation is CASREPLGTESNSPLHF.

Remarks on this clone: A read error may produce the germline difference seen at one junction end. The chain employs TRBV5-1 and TRBJ2-3, with 8 nucleotides matching TRBD1. CDR1 and CDR2 (germline): SGHRS, YFSETQ. This CDR3 is built from 16 residues. The CDR3 region has the DNA TGCGCCAGCAGCTTGGGGGGTCGGACAGGGTCAGAAACGCAGTATTTT. As protein: CASSLGGRTGSETQYF.

CDR3 residues: CASSPILAGVTYEQYF. CDR3 coding DNA: TGTGCCAGCTCACCCATACTAGCGGGGGTGACCTACGAGCAGTACTTC. The chain combines TRBV18 with TRBJ2-7; 11 bases are shared with TRBD2. Germline V lookup: CDR1 KGHSH, CDR2 LQKENI. The junction had 6 bases not matched to a gene; V was cut back by 3 bases and J by 2 bases. The CDR3 covers 16 residues.

The chain is built from TRBV5-1 and TRBJ2-1, with D perhaps TRBD1 (6 bases). Germline V gene sequence: CDR1 SGHRS, CDR2 YFSETQ. This CDR3 comprises 15 residues. The ends were cut back, 3 bases at V and 10 bases at J, with 20 bases in the middle. The CDR3 region has the DNA TGCGCCAGCAGCTCACCGGGACAAGGAGTTTCGGAGCAGTTCTTC. It is translated as CASSSPGQGVSEQFF.

This clone was found once. This chain uses TRBV5-1 with TRBJ1-2, with TRBD1 identical over 7 bases. The CDR3 runs 14 residues. Germline V gene data show CDR1 as SGHRS and CDR2 as YFSETQ. J gave up 5 bases and V 5 bases, and 9 bases lay outside the gene matches. The CDR3 DNA reads TGCGCCAGCAGTCGTTCGACAGGGAGGTATGGCTACACCTTC. Protein: CASSRSTGRYGYTF.

V gene TRBV5-4 combines with J gene TRBJ1-4; weak D call: TRBD1 (6 bases). V lost 1 base, J lost 7 bases, and 11 bases lay in between. Germline loops: CDR1 SGHNT, CDR2 YYREEE (reference sequence). This CDR3 has 14 amino acids. The CDR3 nucleotides read TGTGCCAGCAGCTTGATGGGGGCGGGTGAAAAACTGTTTTTT. As protein: CASSLMGAGEKLFF.

The chain carries TRBV5-5 and TRBJ2-2; 10 positions match TRBD2. Per the germline V gene, CDR1 is SGHKS and CDR2 is YYEKEE (reference sequence). V dropped 6 bases and J dropped 3; count of bases not matched to a gene: 8. This CDR3 is built from 16 residues. This CDR3 reads CASNPQAGGDTGELFF. As DNA, the CDR3 is TGTGCCAGCAACCCCCAAGCGGGAGGGGACACCGGGGAGCTGTTTTTT.

The chain uses TRBV13 and TRBJ2-3; D perhaps matches TRBD2 (6 bases). The V and J ends lost 3 bases and 2 bases respectively, with 15 bases between them. Germline V lookup: CDR1 PRHDT, CDR2 FYEKMQ (reference sequence). The CDR3 is 16 residues long. The chain's CDR3 is CASSFGGVGHTDTQYF. The CDR3 region has the DNA TGTGCCAGCAGCTTCGGGGGAGTGGGGCACACAGATACGCAGTATTTT.

The chain uses TRBV5-4 and TRBJ1-2, with D perhaps matching TRBD1 (5 bases). The CDR3 contains 14 residues. Trimming took 3 bases from V and 2 from J, leaving 11 bases between them. Germline-derived CDR1 and CDR2 are SGHNT and YYREEE (reference sequence). The CDR3 region has the DNA TGTGCCAGCAGCTCGCCGACAGAGAACTATGGCTACACCTTC. Its translation is CASSSPTENYGYTF.

The chain links TRBV18 to TRBJ2-1, with D hard to call. The CDR3 sequence is 15 residues long. The germline gives CDR1 KGHSH, CDR2 LQKENI. Deletions cut 6 bases from V and 0 bases from J, with 12 bases between. The CDR3 nucleotides read TGTGCCAGCTCCCCCCTCGAGAGCTCCTACAATGAGCAGTTCTTC. It specifies CASSPLESSYNEQFF.

The V gene is TRBV30, the J gene TRBJ1-4; D may be TRBD1 (5 bases). V lost 4 bases to trimming and J lost 12 bases, with 9 bases between them. The CDR3 sequence is 10 residues long. The germline gives CDR1 GTSNPN, CDR2 SVGIG (reference sequence). The CDR3: CAWKQVELFF. CDR3 bases: TGTGCCTGGAAACAGGTCGAACTGTTTTTT.

V gene TRBV19 combines with J gene TRBJ2-1; tentatively, D is TRBD1 (5 bases). Germline V gene lookup returns CDR1 LNHDA and CDR2 SQIVND (reference sequence). The CDR3 has 12 amino acids. Deletions cut 8 bases from V and 9 bases from J, with 14 bases between. CDR3: CASWGRASEQFF. The CDR3 DNA reads TGTGCCAGTTGGGGCAGGGCTAGTGAGCAGTTCTTC.

This clone was detected a few times. The chain joins TRBV5-6 to TRBJ2-5; D is undetermined. The germline gives CDR1 SGHDT, CDR2 YYEEEE. V was cut by 3 bases and J by 5 bases, with 5 bases left in between. The CDR3 consists of 11 residues. CDR3 nucleotides: TGTGCCAGCAGCTCCGCGGAGACCCAGTACTTC. It encodes CASSSAETQYF. The variable domain in full, with the rest retrieved from reference TRBV5-6 and TRBJ2-5, is DAGVTQSPTHLIKTRGQQVTLRCSPKSGHDTVSWYQQALGQGPQFIFQYYEEEERQRGNFPDRFSGHQFPNYSSELNVNALLLGDSALYLCASSSAETQYFGPGTRLLVL.

This chain uses TRBV2 with TRBJ1-1; weak D call: TRBD1 (6 bases). Germline-derived CDR1 and CDR2 are SNHLY and FYNNEI. V was cut by 4 bases and J by 6 bases, with 12 bases left in between. The CDR3 totals 13 residues. The CDR3 here is CASSVEGGAEAFF. The CDR3 DNA sequence: TGTGCCAGCAGTGTCGAGGGGGGCGCTGAAGCTTTCTTT. The complete variable domain, with remaining parts taken from reference TRBV2 and TRBJ1-1, reads EPEVTQTPSHQVTQMGQEVILRCVPISNHLYFYWYRQILGQKVEFLVSFYNNEISEKSEIFDDQFSVERPDGSNFTLKIRSTKLEDSAMYFCASSVEGGAEAFFGQGTRLTVV.